The 15 T cell receptor beta chains reported below all come from one sample, sequenced in a study of blood T cell repertoires in COVID-19. Sequenced by immunoSEQ multiplex PCR; TCRdb stores in-frame clones only, minus some. This table holds hundreds of thousands of clones, around 82% found once. Specimen: peripheral blood. These receptor sequences come from a woman in her forties or fifties who had recovered from COVID-19.

V and J are TRBV28 and TRBJ1-3, with D unclear. V lost 10 bases and J lost 0, with 10 bases in between. Germline-derived CDR1 and CDR2 are MDHEN and SYDVKM. The CDR3 spans 13 residues. CDR3 residues: CAIMRGSGNTIYF. CDR3 nucleotides: TGTGCCATCATGCGGGGCTCTGGAAACACCATATATTTT.

Only a few counts were recorded for this clone. This chain connects TRBV2 to TRBJ2-2; D ambiguous. This CDR3 spans 15 amino acids. V lost 5 bases and J lost 0, with 10 bases in between. Germline V gives CDR1 SNHLY, CDR2 FYNNEI. The CDR3 protein is CASSLLTPNTGELFF. The CDR3 region has the DNA TGTGCCAGCAGTTTACTAACCCCGAACACCGGGGAGCTGTTTTTT. The variable domain in full, completed from reference TRBV2 and TRBJ2-2, reads EPEVTQTPSHQVTQMGQEVILRCVPISNHLYFYWYRQILGQKVEFLVSFYNNEISEKSEIFDDQFSVERPDGSNFTLKIRSTKLEDSAMYFCASSLLTPNTGELFFGEGSRLTVL.

V usage is TRBV7-2 and J usage is TRBJ1-1; TRBD1 might be the D (6 bases). CDR1 and CDR2 (germline): SGHTA, FQGNSA. V lost 1 base and J 6 bases, leaving 24 bases between the germline ends. The CDR3 spans 18 residues. In nucleotides, the CDR3 is TGTGCCAGCAGCTTAGGAGAGGGGGGGCACCGAGAAGAGGCTGAAGCTTTCTTT. It yields the protein CASSLGEGGHREEAEAFF. Combining the CDR3 with reference TRBV7-2 and TRBJ1-1 gives the whole variable domain GAGVSQSPSNKVTEKGKDVELRCDPISGHTALYWYRQSLGQGLEFLIYFQGNSAPDKSGLPSDRFSAERTGGSVSTLTIQRTQQEDSAVYLCASSLGEGGHREEAEAFFGQGTRLTVV.

This clone was picked up many times. V is TRBV2 and J is TRBJ1-6; D may be TRBD1 (5 bases). Trimming took 7 bases from V and 7 from J, leaving 11 bases between them. CDR3 length: 13 amino acids. Germline CDR1 is SNHLY and CDR2 is FYNNEI. CDR3 loop: CASTGAENSPLHF. The CDR3 region has the DNA TGTGCCAGCACTGGGGCGGAGAATTCACCCCTCCACTTT.

The V gene is TRBV6-2 or TRBV6-3, the J gene TRBJ2-1; tentative D call: TRBD1 (6 bases). In germline, CDR1 is MNHEY, CDR2 SVGEGT. The ends were cut back, 4 bases at V and 1 base at J, with 14 bases in the middle. The CDR3 runs to 16 residues. CDR3 amino acids: CASSSARGFSYNEQFF. The CDR3, as DNA: TGTGCCAGCAGTTCGGCCAGGGGCTTTTCCTACAATGAGCAGTTCTTC.

V gene TRBV9 combines with J gene TRBJ1-6; 7 nucleotides line up with TRBD1. Germline V lookup: CDR1 SGDLS, CDR2 YYNGEE. J was trimmed by 1 base and V by 0 bases; bases with no gene match: 4. The CDR3 contains 17 residues. In nucleotides, the CDR3 is TGTGCCAGCAGCGTAGGGGGCAGGGGGTCCTATAATTCACCCCTCCACTTT. Translated, it gives CASSVGGRGSYNSPLHF.

The genes are TRBV5-1 and TRBJ2-3; D gene uncertain. The CDR3 length is 15 residues. Trimming took 4 bases from V and 1 from J, leaving 13 bases between them. The V gene's germline CDR1 is SGHRS and CDR2 YFSETQ. CDR3 in amino acids: CASSRGFSGTDTQYF. The CDR3 DNA is TGCGCCAGCAGCCGAGGTTTTTCGGGCACAGATACGCAGTATTTT.

This rearrangement joins TRBV30 to TRBJ1-3, with D uncertain. CDR1 and CDR2 (germline): GTSNPN, SVGIG (reference sequence). V dropped 2 bases and J dropped 1 base, with 12 bases sitting between them. The CDR3 runs to 15 residues. The CDR3 loop is CAWSQGGSSGNTIYF. CDR3 DNA sequence: TGTGCCTGGAGTCAAGGAGGGAGTTCTGGAAACACCATATATTTT. The whole variable domain, remainder taken from reference TRBV30 and TRBJ1-3, is SQTIHQWPATLVQPVGSPLSLECTVEGTSNPNLYWYRQAAGRGLQLLFYSVGIGQISSEVPQNLSASRPQDRQFILSSKKLLLSDSGFYLCAWSQGGSSGNTIYFGEGSWLTVV.

V gene TRBV11-2 combines with J gene TRBJ2-2; D is unclear. CDR3 length equals 15 residues. Per germline, CDR1 SGHAT and CDR2 FQNNGV. V lost 5 bases to trimming and J lost 0 bases, with 10 bases between them. CDR3 nucleotide sequence: TGTGCCAGCAGCCCTATACGTGCGAACACCGGGGAGCTGTTTTTT. It is translated as CASSPIRANTGELFF. The variable domain in full, completed from reference TRBV11-2 and TRBJ2-2, reads EAGVAQSPRYKIIEKRQSVAFWCNPISGHATLYWYQQILGQGPKLLIQFQNNGVVDDSQLPKDRFSAERLKGVDSTLKIQPAKLEDSAVYLCASSPIRANTGELFFGEGSRLTVL.

The chain links TRBV6-5 to TRBJ1-4; the match to TRBD1 covers 9 bases. V was pared by 6 bases and J by 6 bases, with 5 bases of the junction left unmatched. CDR1 is MNHEY, CDR2 SVGAGI, per germline. The CDR3 covers 14 residues. The CDR3 DNA follows: TGTGCCAGCAGAGACAGGGGGGAGGATGAAAAACTGTTTTTT. Translation gives CASRDRGEDEKLFF.

The CDR3 DNA sequence: TGTGCCAGTAGCCGTACGAGCGCCAGCTCCTACGAGCAGTACTTC. It is translated as CASSRTSASSYEQYF. The chain uses TRBV19 and TRBJ2-7; D ambiguous. The CDR3 consists of 15 residues. Germline loops: CDR1 LNHDA, CDR2 SQIVND (reference sequence). V gave up 6 bases and J gave up 0 bases, with 15 bases separating them.

The chain has TRBV5-1 and TRBJ2-3; 9 nucleotides match TRBD2. CDR1 SGHRS and CDR2 YFSETQ come from the germline V gene. This CDR3 contains 16 residues. Germline trimming cut 4 bases from V and 1 base from J; bases unmatched to any gene: 7. The CDR3, as DNA: TGCGCCAGCAGCCTGAACTTAGCGGGGGGCACAGATACGCAGTATTTT. Translated, it gives CASSLNLAGGTDTQYF.

This chain joins TRBV11-2 and TRBJ2-5; 7 nucleotides align to TRBD2. V was clipped by 0 bases and J by 4 bases; unmatched bases: 8. The length of the CDR3 is 16 residues. The germline V gene encodes CDR1 SGHAT and CDR2 FQNNGV. CDR3: CASSLEAGAGVETQYF. The CDR3 DNA sequence: TGTGCCAGCAGCTTAGAAGCCGGGGCGGGGGTAGAGACCCAGTACTTC.

The chain couples TRBV18 to TRBJ1-3; maybe TRBD1 (5 bases). The CDR3 runs to 14 residues. Trimming removed 0 bases at V and 2 bases at J, with 5 bases between. In germline, CDR1 is KGHSH, CDR2 LQKENI. In DNA form, the CDR3 reads TGTGCCAGCTCACCACCAGGGGCTGGAAACACCATATATTTT. Its translation: CASSPPGAGNTIYF.

The genes are TRBV10-3 and TRBJ1-1; TRBD1 aligns across 9 bases. Trimming at V came to 2 bases and at J to 11 bases, leaving 12 bases not matched to a gene. CDR3 length equals 15 residues. CDR1 is ENHRY, CDR2 SYGVKD, per germline. The CDR3 sequence: CAISEDGTGLFGAFF. The CDR3 DNA is TGTGCCATCAGTGAGGATGGGACAGGGCTTTTCGGGGCTTTCTTT.